Listed here are 4 T cell receptor beta chains from one sample, sequenced in a study of blood T cell repertoires in COVID-19. Clones were read by immunoSEQ multiplex PCR, and TCRdb kept only the in-frame ones, dropping some. Among 100,000 or so clones listed, roughly 92% were seen once. Sequenced: peripheral blood. These receptor sequences come from a man between 65 and 85 years old with acute or convalescent COVID-19.

The V call is TRBV6-4, the J call TRBJ2-7, with D perhaps matching TRBD2 (6 bases). CDR1 and CDR2 (germline): MRHNA, SNTAGT. Trimming stripped 2 bases from V and 0 bases from J, with 23 bases between. The CDR3 has 19 residues. DNA for the CDR3: TGTGCCAGCAGTGACCGGCTGGGACCGGGACTTTTGGTCTCCTACGAGCAGTACTTC. It is translated as CASSDRLGPGLLVSYEQYF.

J is TRBJ2-1 and V is TRBV24-1; perhaps TRBD1 as D (5 bases). This CDR3 region has 15 residues. Germline CDR1 and CDR2: KGHDR and SFDVKD. V shed 1 base and J shed 2 bases, with 8 bases lying between them. Written as DNA, the CDR3 is TGTGCCACCAGTGATTTCCCAGGGACCTACAATGAGCAGTTCTTC. Protein product: CATSDFPGTYNEQFF.

The V and J genes are TRBV5-1 and TRBJ2-7, with 7 bases identical to TRBD1. CDR1 is SGHRS and CDR2 is YFSETQ in the germline V gene. The CDR3 runs to 14 residues. V lost 0 bases to trimming and J lost 2 bases; unmatched junction nucleotides: 2. The CDR3 sequence is CASSLGTGPYEQYF. The CDR3 bases are TGCGCCAGCAGCTTGGGGACAGGCCCCTACGAGCAGTACTTC.

The V and J genes are TRBV3-1 (or the pseudogene TRBV3-2) and TRBJ1-4; D call uncertain. V was cut by 0 bases and J by 8 bases, with 4 bases left in between. CDR1 LGHDT and CDR2 YNNKEL come from the germline V gene (reference sequence). The CDR3 spans 12 residues. CDR3 in DNA: TGTGCCAGCAGCCAAGACGGGGAAAAACTGTTTTTT. It codes for CASSQDGEKLFF.